These T cell receptor beta chains were read from a single sample in a study of beta chain features in type 1 diabetes. Clones were sequenced by immunoSEQ multiplex PCR, and TCRdb holds only the in-frame ones, with some missing. Of around 130,000 clones listed, around 9% are singletons. The material sequenced was central memory CD4+ T cells from blood. Source of these receptors: a man in his thirties or forties with type 1 diabetes. The CDR3 runs from the conserved cysteine through the conserved F or W. D genes are given only for firm matches. Part of the rows lack a size; the others show once, few, many or a class for expanded clones.

J: TRBJ2-1; V: TRBV10-2; D: TRBD1; size: many; CDR3: CASGLWDRDRQFF; DNA: TGCGCCAGCGGCCTATGGGACAGGGATAGGCAGTTCTTC
J: TRBJ1-5; V: TRBV2; D: .; size: .; CDR3: CASSEEGEGQPQHF; DNA: TGTGCCAGCAGTGAGGAGGGTGAGGGTCAGCCCCAGCATTTT
J: TRBJ2-1; V: TRBV7-9; D: TRBD2; size: many; CDR3: CASSPYSGGSYNEQFF; DNA: TGTGCCAGCAGCCCTTATAGCGGGGGTTCCTACAATGAGCAGTTCTTC
J: TRBJ2-3; V: TRBV5-1; D: .; size: .; CDR3: CASSLAGLDTQYF; DNA: TGCGCCAGCAGCTTGGCCGGGTTGGATACGCAGTATTTT
J: TRBJ2-1; V: TRBV5-1; D: TRBD1; size: few; CDR3: CANDRESYNEQFF; DNA: TGCGCCAACGACAGGGAGTCCTACAATGAGCAGTTCTTC
J: TRBJ1-1; V: TRBV28; D: .; size: few; CDR3: CASSRPNFHPGTEAFF; DNA: TGTGCCAGCAGCCGTCCCAACTTCCATCCGGGCACTGAAGCTTTCTTT
J: TRBJ1-1; V: TRBV6-6; D: TRBD1; size: .; CDR3: CASSRTGEAFF; DNA: TGTGCCAGCAGTCGGACAGGGGAAGCTTTCTTT
J: TRBJ1-6; V: TRBV7-3; D: .; size: .; CDR3: CASSSNTDSPLHF; DNA: TGTGCCAGCAGCTCCAACACCGATTCACCCCTCCACTTT
J: TRBJ2-2; V: TRBV2; D: .; size: .; CDR3: CASSESWATGELFF; DNA: TGTGCCAGCAGTGAATCTTGGGCAACCGGGGAGCTGTTTTTT
J: TRBJ2-7; V: TRBV10-3; D: TRBD2; size: .; CDR3: CAINTLAGGPHEQYF; DNA: TGTGCCATCAACACCCTAGCGGGGGGCCCCCACGAGCAGTACTTC
J: TRBJ2-7; V: TRBV5-4; D: .; size: .; CDR3: CASSYTRGGGEQYF; DNA: TGTGCCAGCAGCTACACCAGGGGAGGGGGCGAGCAGTACTTC
J: TRBJ1-1; V: TRBV7-9; D: TRBD1; size: few; CDR3: CASSFWTGDTTEAFF; DNA: TGTGCCAGCAGCTTTTGGACAGGGGATACCACTGAAGCTTTCTTT
J: TRBJ2-5; V: TRBV11-2; D: .; size: .; CDR3: CASSLGWEQEETQYF; DNA: TGTGCCAGCAGCTTAGGGTGGGAACAGGAAGAGACCCAGTACTTC
J: TRBJ1-1; V: TRBV7-3; D: .; size: .; CDR3: CASSLNHGGNTEAFF; DNA: TGTGCCAGCAGCTTAAACCACGGGGGGAACACTGAAGCTTTCTTT
J: TRBJ2-1; V: TRBV10-3; D: .; size: many; CDR3: CAISENRQPKNEQFF; DNA: TGTGCCATCAGTGAGAATCGACAGCCCAAGAATGAGCAGTTCTTC
J: TRBJ1-2; V: TRBV5-4; D: .; size: few; CDR3: CASSPRGGQVYGYTF; DNA: TGTGCCAGCAGCCCGAGGGGGGGGCAGGTCTATGGCTACACCTTC
J: TRBJ2-7; V: TRBV18; D: TRBD1; size: few; CDR3: CASSPGQASQNEQYF; DNA: TGTGCCAGCTCACCGGGACAGGCTTCTCAGAACGAGCAGTACTTC
J: TRBJ2-7; V: TRBV9; D: TRBD1; size: once; CDR3: CASSFRDSSYEQYF; DNA: TGTGCCAGCAGCTTCCGGGACAGCTCCTACGAGCAGTACTTC
J: TRBJ2-7; V: TRBV7-3; D: TRBD1; size: .; CDR3: CASSLVPQGEHEQYF; DNA: TGTGCCAGCAGCTTAGTCCCGCAGGGGGAACACGAGCAGTACTTC